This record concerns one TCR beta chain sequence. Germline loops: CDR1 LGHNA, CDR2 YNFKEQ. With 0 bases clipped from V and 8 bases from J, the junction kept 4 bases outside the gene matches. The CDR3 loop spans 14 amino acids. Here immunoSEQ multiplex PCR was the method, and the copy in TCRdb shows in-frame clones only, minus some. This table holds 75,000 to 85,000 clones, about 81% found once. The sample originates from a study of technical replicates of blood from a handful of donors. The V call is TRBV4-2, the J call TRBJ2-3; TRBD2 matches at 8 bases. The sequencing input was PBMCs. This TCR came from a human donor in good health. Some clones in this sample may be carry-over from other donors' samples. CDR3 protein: CASSQEGLGGTQYF. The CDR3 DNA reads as TGTGCCAGCAGCCAAGAGGGACTAGGGGGTACGCAGTATTTT.